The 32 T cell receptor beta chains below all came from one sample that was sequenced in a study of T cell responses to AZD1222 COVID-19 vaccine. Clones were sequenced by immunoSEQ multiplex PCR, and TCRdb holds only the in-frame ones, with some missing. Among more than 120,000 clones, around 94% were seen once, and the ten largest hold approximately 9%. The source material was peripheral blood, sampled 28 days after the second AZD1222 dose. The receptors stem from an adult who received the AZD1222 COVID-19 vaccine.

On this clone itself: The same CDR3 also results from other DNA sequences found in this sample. This CDR3 reads CSARNNEQFF. CDR3 coding DNA: TGCAGTGCTAGAAACAATGAGCAGTTCTTC. V is TRBV20-1 and J is TRBJ2-1; D unresolved. The CDR3 length is 10 residues. With 2 bases removed from V and 5 bases from J, the gap between germline ends came to 1 base. Germline lookup yields CDR1 DFQATT and CDR2 SNEGSKA (reference sequence).

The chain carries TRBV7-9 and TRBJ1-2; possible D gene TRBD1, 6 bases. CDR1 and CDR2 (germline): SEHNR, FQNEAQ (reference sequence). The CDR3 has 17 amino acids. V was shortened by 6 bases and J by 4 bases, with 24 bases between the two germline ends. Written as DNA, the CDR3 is TGTGCCAGCAGGCTCAATTTAGAGGACAGCGACATCTATGGCTACACCTTC. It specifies CASRLNLEDSDIYGYTF.

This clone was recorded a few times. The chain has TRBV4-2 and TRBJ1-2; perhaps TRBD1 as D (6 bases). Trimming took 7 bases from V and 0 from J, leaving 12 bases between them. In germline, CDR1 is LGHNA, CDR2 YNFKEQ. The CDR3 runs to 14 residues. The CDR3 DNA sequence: TGTGCCAGCACCCTAGGGGGGCCTAACTATGGCTACACCTTC. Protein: CASTLGGPNYGYTF.

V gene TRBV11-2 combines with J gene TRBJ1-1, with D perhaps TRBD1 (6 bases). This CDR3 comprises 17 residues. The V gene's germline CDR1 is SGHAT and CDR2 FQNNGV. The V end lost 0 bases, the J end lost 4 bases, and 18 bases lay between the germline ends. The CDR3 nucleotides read TGTGCCAGCAGCTTAGATGGGACATCCCCGCGGGGCACTGAAGCTTTCTTT. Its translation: CASSLDGTSPRGTEAFF.

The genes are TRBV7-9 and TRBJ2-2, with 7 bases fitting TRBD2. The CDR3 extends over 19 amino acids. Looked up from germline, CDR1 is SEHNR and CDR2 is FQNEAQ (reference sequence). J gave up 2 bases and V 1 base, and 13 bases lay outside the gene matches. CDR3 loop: CASSLVGDYQKTNTGELFF. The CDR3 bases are TGTGCCAGCAGCTTAGTAGGGGACTACCAGAAGACAAACACCGGGGAGCTGTTTTTT.

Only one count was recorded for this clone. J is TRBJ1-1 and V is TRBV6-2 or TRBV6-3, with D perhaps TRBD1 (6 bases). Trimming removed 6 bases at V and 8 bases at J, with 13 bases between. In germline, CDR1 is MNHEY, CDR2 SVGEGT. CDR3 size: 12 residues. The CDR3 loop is CASSPGQYEAFF. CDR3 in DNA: TGTGCCAGCAGCCCCGGACAGTACGAAGCTTTCTTT.

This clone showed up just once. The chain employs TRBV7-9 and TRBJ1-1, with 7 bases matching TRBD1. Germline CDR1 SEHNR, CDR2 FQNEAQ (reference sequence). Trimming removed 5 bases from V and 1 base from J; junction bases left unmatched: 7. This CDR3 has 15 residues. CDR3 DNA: TGTGCCAGCAGCCCATCAGGGGGAGGGAACACTGAAGCTTTCTTT. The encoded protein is CASSPSGGGNTEAFF.

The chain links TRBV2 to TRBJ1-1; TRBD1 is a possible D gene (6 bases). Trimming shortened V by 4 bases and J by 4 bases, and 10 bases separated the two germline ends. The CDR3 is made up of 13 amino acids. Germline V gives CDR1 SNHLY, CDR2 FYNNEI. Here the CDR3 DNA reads TGTGCCAGCAGTGTGGTACAGGGCACTGAAGCTTTCTTT. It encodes CASSVVQGTEAFF. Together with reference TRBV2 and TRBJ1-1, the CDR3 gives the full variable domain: EPEVTQTPSHQVTQMGQEVILRCVPISNHLYFYWYRQILGQKVEFLVSFYNNEISEKSEIFDDQFSVERPDGSNFTLKIRSTKLEDSAMYFCASSVVQGTEAFFGQGTRLTVV.

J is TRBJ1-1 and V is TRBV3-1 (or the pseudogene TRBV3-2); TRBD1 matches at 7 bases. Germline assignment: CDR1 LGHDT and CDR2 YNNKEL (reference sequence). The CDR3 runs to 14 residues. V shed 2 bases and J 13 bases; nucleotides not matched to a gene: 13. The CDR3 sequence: CASSQRMDRIEVFF. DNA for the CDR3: TGTGCCAGCAGCCAAAGGATGGACAGGATTGAGGTTTTCTTT.

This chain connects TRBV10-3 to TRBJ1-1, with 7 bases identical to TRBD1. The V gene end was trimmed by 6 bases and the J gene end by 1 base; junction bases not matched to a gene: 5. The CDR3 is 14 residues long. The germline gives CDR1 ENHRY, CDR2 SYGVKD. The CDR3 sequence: CAISAGTANTEAFF. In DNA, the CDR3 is TGTGCCATCAGCGCCGGGACAGCGAACACTGAAGCTTTCTTT.

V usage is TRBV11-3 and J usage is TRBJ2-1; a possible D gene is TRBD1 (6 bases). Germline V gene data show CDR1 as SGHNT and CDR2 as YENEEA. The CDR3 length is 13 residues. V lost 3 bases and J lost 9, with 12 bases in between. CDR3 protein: CASSFPGVSEQFF. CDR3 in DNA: TGTGCCAGCAGCTTCCCAGGGGTTAGTGAGCAGTTCTTC. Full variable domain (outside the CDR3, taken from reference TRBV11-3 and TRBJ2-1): EAGVVQSPRYKIIEKKQPVAFWCNPISGHNTLYWYLQNLGQGPELLIRYENEEAVDDSQLPKDRFSAERLKGVDSTLKIQPAELGDSAVYLCASSFPGVSEQFFGPGTRLTVL.

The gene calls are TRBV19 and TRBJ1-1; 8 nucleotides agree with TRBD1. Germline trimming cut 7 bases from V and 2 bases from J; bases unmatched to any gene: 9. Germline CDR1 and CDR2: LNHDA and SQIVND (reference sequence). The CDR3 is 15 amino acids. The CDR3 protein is CASTTSGGSNTEAFF. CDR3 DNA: TGTGCCAGTACCACCTCAGGGGGCTCTAACACTGAAGCTTTCTTT.

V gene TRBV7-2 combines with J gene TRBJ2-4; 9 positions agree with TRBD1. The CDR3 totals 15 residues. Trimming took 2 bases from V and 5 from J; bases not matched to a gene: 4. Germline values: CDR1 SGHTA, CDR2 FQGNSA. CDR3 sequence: CASSLRTGAENIQYF. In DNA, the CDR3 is TGTGCCAGCAGCTTACGGACAGGGGCGGAAAACATTCAGTACTTC. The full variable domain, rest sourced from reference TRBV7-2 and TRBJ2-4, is GAGVSQSPSNKVTEKGKDVELRCDPISGHTALYWYRQSLGQGLEFLIYFQGNSAPDKSGLPSDRFSAERTGGSVSTLTIQRTQQEDSAVYLCASSLRTGAENIQYFGAGTRLSVL.

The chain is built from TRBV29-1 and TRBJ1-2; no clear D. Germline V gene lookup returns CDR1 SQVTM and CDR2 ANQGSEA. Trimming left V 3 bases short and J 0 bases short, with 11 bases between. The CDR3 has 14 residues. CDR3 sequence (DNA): TGCAGCGTTGATATATTCCACCCTAACTATGGCTACACCTTC. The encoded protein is CSVDIFHPNYGYTF.

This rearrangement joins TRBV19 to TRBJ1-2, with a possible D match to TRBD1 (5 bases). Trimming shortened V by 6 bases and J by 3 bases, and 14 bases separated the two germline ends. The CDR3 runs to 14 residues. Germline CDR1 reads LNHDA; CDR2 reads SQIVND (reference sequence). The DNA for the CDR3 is TGTGCCAGTAGAACGGACGCGGGGGACTATGGCTACACCTTC. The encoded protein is CASRTDAGDYGYTF.

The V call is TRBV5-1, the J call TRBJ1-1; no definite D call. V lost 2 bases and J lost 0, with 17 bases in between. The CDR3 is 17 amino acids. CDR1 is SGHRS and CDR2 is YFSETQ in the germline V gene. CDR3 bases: TGCGCCAGCAGCTTTAGGTCTTTGGCTGTTATGAACACTGAAGCTTTCTTT. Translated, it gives CASSFRSLAVMNTEAFF.

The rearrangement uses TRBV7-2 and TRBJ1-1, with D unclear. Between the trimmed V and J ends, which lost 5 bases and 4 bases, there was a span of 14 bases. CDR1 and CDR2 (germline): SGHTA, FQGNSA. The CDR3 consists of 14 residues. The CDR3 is CASSPIYDGTEAFF. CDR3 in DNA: TGTGCCAGCAGCCCCATTTACGACGGCACTGAAGCTTTCTTT.

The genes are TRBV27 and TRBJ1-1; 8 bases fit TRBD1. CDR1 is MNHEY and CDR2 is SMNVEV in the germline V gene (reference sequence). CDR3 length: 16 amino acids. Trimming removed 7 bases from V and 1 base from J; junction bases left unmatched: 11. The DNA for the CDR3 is TGTGCCAGCACTGCAGGACAGGGAGCGCGGAACACTGAAGCTTTCTTT. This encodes CASTAGQGARNTEAFF.

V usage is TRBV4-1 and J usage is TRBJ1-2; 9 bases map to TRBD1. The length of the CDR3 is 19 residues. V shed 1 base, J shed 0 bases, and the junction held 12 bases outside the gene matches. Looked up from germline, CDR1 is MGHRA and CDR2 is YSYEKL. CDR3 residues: CASSQGGPGQGQANYGYTF. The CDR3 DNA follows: TGCGCCAGCAGCCAAGGGGGACCGGGACAGGGCCAAGCTAACTATGGCTACACCTTC.

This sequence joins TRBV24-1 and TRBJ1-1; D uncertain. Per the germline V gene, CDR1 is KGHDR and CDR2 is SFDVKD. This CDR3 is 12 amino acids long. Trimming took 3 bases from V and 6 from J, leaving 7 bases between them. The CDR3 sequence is CATSDPHSEAFF. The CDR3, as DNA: TGTGCCACCAGTGATCCACATTCTGAAGCTTTCTTT.

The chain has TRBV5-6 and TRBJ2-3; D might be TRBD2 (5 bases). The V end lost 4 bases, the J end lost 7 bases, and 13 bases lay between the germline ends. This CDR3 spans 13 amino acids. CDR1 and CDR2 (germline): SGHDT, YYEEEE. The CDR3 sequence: CASSVAGINTQYF. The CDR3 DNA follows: TGTGCCAGCAGCGTGGCGGGTATAAATACGCAGTATTTT.

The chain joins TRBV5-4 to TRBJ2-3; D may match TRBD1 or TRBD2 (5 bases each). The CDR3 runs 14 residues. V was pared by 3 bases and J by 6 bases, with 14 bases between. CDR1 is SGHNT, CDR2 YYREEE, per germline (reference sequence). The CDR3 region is CASSSGTTGDTQYF. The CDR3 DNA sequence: TGTGCCAGCAGCTCCGGGACGACGGGGGATACGCAGTATTTT. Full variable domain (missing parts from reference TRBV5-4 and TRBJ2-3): ETGVTQSPTHLIKTRGQQVTLRCSSQSGHNTVSWYQQALGQGPQFIFQYYREEENGRGNFPPRFSGLQFPNYSSELNVNALELDDSALYLCASSSGTTGDTQYFGPGTRLTVL.

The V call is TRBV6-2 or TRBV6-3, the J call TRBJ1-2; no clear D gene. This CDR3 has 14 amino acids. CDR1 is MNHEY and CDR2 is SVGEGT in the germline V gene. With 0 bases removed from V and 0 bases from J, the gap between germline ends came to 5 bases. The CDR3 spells CASSYSAANYGYTF. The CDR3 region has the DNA TGTGCCAGCAGTTACTCTGCAGCTAACTATGGCTACACCTTC.

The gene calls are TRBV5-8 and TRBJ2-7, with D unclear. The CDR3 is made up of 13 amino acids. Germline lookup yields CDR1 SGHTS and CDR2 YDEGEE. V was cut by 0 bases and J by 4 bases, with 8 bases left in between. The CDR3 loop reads CASSLGHIYEQYV. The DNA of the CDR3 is TGTGCCAGCAGCTTGGGACATATTTACGAGCAGTACGTC.

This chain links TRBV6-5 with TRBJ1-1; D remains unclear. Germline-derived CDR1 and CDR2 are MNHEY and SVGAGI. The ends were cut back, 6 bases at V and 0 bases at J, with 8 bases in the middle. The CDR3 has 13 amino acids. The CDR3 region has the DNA TGTGCCAGCAGCTCTTCCGTGAACACTGAAGCTTTCTTT. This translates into CASSSSVNTEAFF.

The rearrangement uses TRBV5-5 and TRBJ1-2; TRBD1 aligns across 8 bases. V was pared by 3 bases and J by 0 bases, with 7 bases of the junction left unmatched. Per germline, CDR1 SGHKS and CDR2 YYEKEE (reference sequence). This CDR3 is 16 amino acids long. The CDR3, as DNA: TGTGCCAGCAGCTCTCCCGGACAGGGATCTAACTATGGCTACACCTTC. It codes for CASSSPGQGSNYGYTF.

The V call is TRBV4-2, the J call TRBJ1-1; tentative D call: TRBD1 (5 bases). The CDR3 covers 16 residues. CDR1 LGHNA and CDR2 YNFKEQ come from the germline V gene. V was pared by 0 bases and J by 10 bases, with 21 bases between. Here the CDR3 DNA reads TGTGCCAGCAGCCAAGAAACGGGGCCCGGGGGGAATGGAGCTTTCTTT. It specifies CASSQETGPGGNGAFF.

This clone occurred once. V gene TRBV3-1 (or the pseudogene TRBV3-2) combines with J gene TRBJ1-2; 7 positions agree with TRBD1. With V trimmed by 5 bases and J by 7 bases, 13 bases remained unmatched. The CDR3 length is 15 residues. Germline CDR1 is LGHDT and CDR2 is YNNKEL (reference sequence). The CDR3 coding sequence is TGTGCCAGCAGCAATCGGGGACAGCAGTACTGTGGCTACACCTTC. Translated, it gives CASSNRGQQYCGYTF.

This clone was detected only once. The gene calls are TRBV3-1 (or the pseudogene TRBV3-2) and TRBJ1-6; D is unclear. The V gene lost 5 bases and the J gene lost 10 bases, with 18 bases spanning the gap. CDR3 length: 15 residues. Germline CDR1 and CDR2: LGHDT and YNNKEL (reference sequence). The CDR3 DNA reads TGTGCCAGCAGCGAAAGGTACGAATTCGGCTCACCCCTCCACTTT. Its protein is CASSERYEFGSPLHF.

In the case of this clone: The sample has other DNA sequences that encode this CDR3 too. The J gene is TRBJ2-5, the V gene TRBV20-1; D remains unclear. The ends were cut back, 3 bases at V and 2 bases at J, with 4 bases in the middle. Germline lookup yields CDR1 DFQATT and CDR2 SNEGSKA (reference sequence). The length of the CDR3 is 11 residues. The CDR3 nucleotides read TGCAGTGCTAGGAATCAAGAGACCCAGTACTTC. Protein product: CSARNQETQYF.

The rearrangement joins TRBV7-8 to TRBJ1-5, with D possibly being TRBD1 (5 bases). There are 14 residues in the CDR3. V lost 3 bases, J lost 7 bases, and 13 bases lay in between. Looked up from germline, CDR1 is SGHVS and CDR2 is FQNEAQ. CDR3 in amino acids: CASSFLGVGQPQHF. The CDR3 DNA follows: TGTGCCAGCAGCTTTCTGGGGGTAGGCCAGCCCCAGCATTTT. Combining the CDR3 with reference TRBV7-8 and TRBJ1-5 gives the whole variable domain GAGVSQSPRYKVAKRGQDVALRCDPISGHVSLFWYQQALGQGPEFLTYFQNEAQLDKSGLPSDRFFAERPEGSVSTLKIQRTQQEDSAVYLCASSFLGVGQPQHFGDGTRLSIL.

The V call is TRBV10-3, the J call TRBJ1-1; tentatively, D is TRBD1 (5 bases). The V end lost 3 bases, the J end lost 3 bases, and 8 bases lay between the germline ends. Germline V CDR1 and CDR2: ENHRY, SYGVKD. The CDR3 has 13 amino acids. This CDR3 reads CAISDGADTEAFF. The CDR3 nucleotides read TGTGCCATCAGTGACGGGGCGGACACTGAAGCTTTCTTT.